Following are 8 T cell receptor beta chains from one sample sequenced in a study of beta chain features in type 1 diabetes. Whole-study findings and limits: A moderate, significant TCRB CDR3 shortening appeared in type 1 diabetes across four CD4+ subsets.

These receptors have no identified antigens. Every isolated RNA sample was fully reverse transcribed, so sequencing captured expressed TCRB transcripts. Only in-frame clones appear in the TCRdb table, and some are missing; sequencing was by immunoSEQ multiplex PCR. The sample includes 300,000 to 350,000 clones, over 7% seen only once; the top ten take 0.9% to 1.1%. The specimen was central memory CD4+ T cells from blood. All receptors come from a man aged 25 to 45 with type 1 diabetes.

This clone was observed a few times. The rearrangement links TRBV30 to TRBJ2-7, with D possibly TRBD1 on 5 matching bases. The CDR3 has 15 amino acids. V shed 0 bases and J shed 2 bases, with 14 bases lying between them. Germline V gene sequence: CDR1 GTSNPN, CDR2 SVGIG (reference sequence). In DNA, the CDR3 is TGTGCCTGGAGTGTACGAGGATCCAGGGCCTACGAGCAGTACTTC. Translating it yields CAWSVRGSRAYEQYF. Full variable domain (missing parts from reference TRBV30 and TRBJ2-7): SQTIHQWPATLVQPVGSPLSLECTVEGTSNPNLYWYRQAAGRGLQLLFYSVGIGQISSEVPQNLSASRPQDRQFILSSKKLLLSDSGFYLCAWSVRGSRAYEQYFGPGTRLTVT.

Only a few counts were recorded for this clone. The chain uses TRBV28 and TRBJ2-2; D uncertain. Looked up from germline, CDR1 is MDHEN and CDR2 is SYDVKM. The CDR3 sequence is 13 residues long. Between the trimmed V and J ends, which lost 3 bases and 1 base, there was a span of 3 bases. The CDR3, as DNA: TGTGCCAGCAGTTTGCAGAACACCGGGGAGCTGTTTTTT. It specifies CASSLQNTGELFF.

This clone was seen at least ten times. The J gene is TRBJ1-5, the V gene TRBV7-2; D gene ambiguous. The V end lost 3 bases, the J end lost 0 bases, and 6 bases lay between the germline ends. CDR1 and CDR2 (germline): SGHTA, FQGNSA. This CDR3 spans 14 amino acids. The CDR3 nucleotides are TGTGCCAGCAGCTTGGTGTTTAGCAATCAGCCCCAGCATTTT. Its translation is CASSLVFSNQPQHF.

There are many counts of this clone. The V and J genes are TRBV28 and TRBJ2-3, with 10 bases lining up with TRBD1. Germline V gene sequence: CDR1 MDHEN, CDR2 SYDVKM. J lost 4 bases, V lost 4 bases, and 8 bases had no gene match. The CDR3 totals 16 residues. The CDR3 DNA sequence: TGTGCCAGCAGTTCCCCGACAGGGACAGGGGCAGATACGCAGTATTTT. It yields the protein CASSSPTGTGADTQYF. The full variable domain, completed using reference TRBV28 and TRBJ2-3, is DVKVTQSSRYLVKRTGEKVFLECVQDMDHENMFWYRQDPGLGLRLIYFSYDVKMKEKGDIPEGYSVSREKKERFSLILESASTNQTSMYLCASSSPTGTGADTQYFGPGTRLTVL.

The chain carries TRBV6-5 and TRBJ2-3; possibly TRBD1 for D (6 bases). CDR1 and CDR2 from the germline V gene are MNHEY and SVGAGI. The CDR3 is made up of 15 amino acids. The V gene lost 0 bases and the J gene lost 2 bases, with 9 bases spanning the gap. The CDR3 protein is CASSYSMGATDTQYF. The DNA of the CDR3 is TGTGCCAGCAGTTACTCGATGGGGGCCACAGATACGCAGTATTTT.

This clone was counted between two and nine times. The rearrangement uses TRBV9 and TRBJ2-7; possible D gene TRBD1, 5 bases. The V end was cut by 3 bases, the J end by 4 bases, with 14 bases between. The CDR3 contains 14 residues. Germline values: CDR1 SGDLS, CDR2 YYNGEE. CDR3 DNA sequence: TGTGCCAGCAGCGCCGGCCTTAGACAGTACGAGCAGTACTTC. Its protein is CASSAGLRQYEQYF.

This rearrangement joins TRBV7-8 to TRBJ2-3; D uncertain. The CDR3 is 12 amino acids. The germline V gene has CDR1 SGHVS and CDR2 FQNEAQ. V was pared by 3 bases and J by 2 bases, with 3 bases between. CDR3 protein: CASSFNTDTQYF. As DNA, the CDR3 is TGTGCCAGCAGCTTCAACACAGATACGCAGTATTTT.

The CDR3 loop is CASSQDLGTVNTEAFF. The CDR3 nucleotides read TGTGCCAGCAGCCAAGATCTGGGGACAGTGAACACTGAAGCTTTCTTT. The chain couples TRBV4-2 to TRBJ1-1, with 7 bases matching TRBD1. CDR3 length: 16 amino acids. V dropped 0 bases and J dropped 0; count of bases not matched to a gene: 4. The germline V gene has CDR1 LGHNA and CDR2 YNFKEQ.